This section outlines one T cell receptor (beta chain) sequence together with its context. Its antigen is not identified. This sample was taken from a study of cytomegalovirus exposure and HLA in healthy donors. The PCR used 60 Vbeta and 13 Jbeta primers. TCRdb's copy holds only in-frame clones and misses some; the assay was immunoSEQ multiplex PCR. Of around 99,000 clones listed, about 60% are singletons. Study-wide points: TCR sequences were mostly rare, though some public TCRs occurred in many donors. In a later analysis, CMV-associated beta chains were mostly HLA-associated, it appeared.

Healthy bone marrow donors made up the donor group. Specimen: PBMCs. The TCR sequence derives from a woman aged 25-40 years in good health and CMV-seronegative.

CDR3 loop: CASSLGTVRFYSNQPQHF. CDR3 nucleotide sequence: TGTGCCAGCAGCTTAGGGACAGTGAGATTTTATAGCAATCAGCCCCAGCATTTT. The J gene is TRBJ1-5, the V gene TRBV7-9; a possible D gene is TRBD1 (6 bases). The CDR3 has 18 amino acids. Germline loops: CDR1 SEHNR, CDR2 FQNEAQ (reference sequence). V dropped 1 base and J dropped 0 bases, with 16 bases sitting between them.